Below, 13 T cell receptor beta chains from the same sample are listed, as sequenced in a study of cytomegalovirus exposure and HLA in healthy donors. 13 Jbeta primers and 60 Vbeta primers were used for the PCR. This table comes from immunoSEQ multiplex PCR, and its TCRdb copy is limited to in-frame clones, with some not included. The sample consists of about 77,000 clones, around three quarters of them appearing once. The specimen was PBMCs. The receptors stem from a man in his forties in good health and CMV-seronegative.

The chain links TRBV6-5 to TRBJ1-6; D is unclear. V shed 2 bases and J shed 9 bases, with 17 bases lying between them. Looked up from germline, CDR1 is MNHEY and CDR2 is SVGAGI. The CDR3 loop spans 16 amino acids. CDR3 coding DNA: TGTGCCAGCAGTTACCAATCCGGGGATGCTAGTTCACCCCTCCACTTT. This sequence encodes CASSYQSGDASSPLHF.

This sequence joins TRBV6-5 and TRBJ1-5; D ambiguous. This CDR3 is built from 16 residues. Trimming took off 3 bases at V and 2 bases at J, with 14 bases between the two ends. Looked up from germline, CDR1 is MNHEY and CDR2 is SVGAGI. CDR3 bases: TGTGCCAGCAGTTATCGATACGACATGGGCAATCAGCCCCAGCATTTT. Its translation: CASSYRYDMGNQPQHF.

The sample holds one count of this clone. This rearrangement joins TRBV5-1 to TRBJ2-1; D gene unclear. The CDR3 runs 13 residues. The V and J ends lost 0 bases and 9 bases respectively, with 10 bases between them. Germline CDR1 reads SGHRS; CDR2 reads YFSETQ. The chain's CDR3 is CASSLEVSLEQFF. As DNA, the CDR3 is TGCGCCAGCAGCTTGGAAGTGAGTCTTGAGCAGTTCTTC.

This chain links TRBV5-1 with TRBJ2-2; D is possibly TRBD1 (5 bases). CDR1 is SGHRS, CDR2 YFSETQ, per germline. The CDR3 is made up of 16 amino acids. Trimming cost V 3 bases and J 0 bases, with 12 bases left between them. CDR3 amino acids: CASSSLTTANTGELFF. The CDR3 DNA reads as TGCGCCAGCAGCTCCTTGACGACAGCGAACACCGGGGAGCTGTTTTTT.

V usage is TRBV27 and J usage is TRBJ2-3; a possible D gene is TRBD1 (5 bases). V dropped 7 bases and J dropped 1 base, with 12 bases sitting between them. This CDR3 region has 14 residues. CDR1 MNHEY and CDR2 SMNVEV come from the germline V gene (reference sequence). The CDR3, as DNA: TGTGCCAGCAAGGAGATCAGGGGCACAGATACGCAGTATTTT. This encodes CASKEIRGTDTQYF.

A few counts support this clone. The J gene is TRBJ2-1, the V gene TRBV11-2; 11 nucleotides line up with TRBD2. This CDR3 region has 16 residues. With 5 bases clipped from V and 3 bases from J, the junction kept 6 bases outside the gene matches. Germline V gives CDR1 SGHAT, CDR2 FQNNGV. In nucleotides, the CDR3 is TGTGCCAGCAGCCTCCGACTAGCGGGGATCTACAATGAGCAGTTCTTC. Its translation: CASSLRLAGIYNEQFF.

This clone occurred a few times. The chain recombines TRBV5-5 with TRBJ2-2; 7 bases fit TRBD1. V lost 2 bases, J lost 5 bases, and 0 bases stayed unmatched. CDR1 and CDR2 from the germline V gene are SGHKS and YYEKEE (reference sequence). The CDR3 length is 13 residues. Here the CDR3 reads CASSLQGTGELFF. CDR3 DNA sequence: TGTGCCAGCAGCTTACAGGGGACCGGGGAGCTGTTTTTT.

This clone appeared a few times. The V and J genes are TRBV7-2 and TRBJ1-2; unclear D gene. Trimming took off 1 base at V and 5 bases at J, with 20 bases between the two ends. Per germline, CDR1 SGHTA and CDR2 FQGNSA. There are 17 residues in the CDR3. The CDR3 loop reads CASSLEAGIVRGYGYTF. As DNA, the CDR3 is TGTGCCAGCAGCTTAGAGGCGGGAATCGTGAGAGGGTATGGCTACACCTTC.

This clone appeared once. The CDR3 loop reads CASRSTPYYEQYF. The CDR3 DNA reads TGTGCCAGCAGATCAACACCGTACTACGAGCAGTACTTC. The J gene is TRBJ2-7, the V gene TRBV7-2; D is ambiguous. This CDR3 comprises 13 residues. V was trimmed by 6 bases and J by 3 bases, leaving 12 bases between them. Germline-derived CDR1 and CDR2 are SGHTA and FQGNSA. Complete variable domain (other parts from reference TRBV7-2 and TRBJ2-7): GAGVSQSPSNKVTEKGKDVELRCDPISGHTALYWYRQSLGQGLEFLIYFQGNSAPDKSGLPSDRFSAERTGGSVSTLTIQRTQQEDSAVYLCASRSTPYYEQYFGPGTRLTVT.

The chain couples TRBV5-8 to TRBJ2-5; 7 positions agree with TRBD1. With the DNA end fitting TRBJ2-7 better, the J assignment may be wrong. Germline-derived CDR1 and CDR2 are SGHTS and YDEGEE. This CDR3 is built from 14 residues. The CDR3 bases are TGTGCCAGCAGCTTCGGGACAGTCGGCTACGAGCAGTACTTC. Amino acids: CASSFGTVGYEQYF.

The chain carries TRBV7-9 and TRBJ2-3, with 11 bases matching TRBD1. In germline, CDR1 is SEHNR, CDR2 FQNEAQ (reference sequence). There are 15 residues in the CDR3. V lost 11 bases to trimming and J lost 3 bases; unmatched junction nucleotides: 10. In nucleotides, the CDR3 is TGTGCCCAGGGTTCGTGGGACAGGGGGACAGATACGCAGTATTTT. Translated, it gives CAQGSWDRGTDTQYF.

V gene TRBV18 combines with J gene TRBJ1-6, with D hard to call. CDR3 length equals 14 residues. Germline assignment: CDR1 KGHSH and CDR2 LQKENI. Deletions cut 4 bases from V and 9 bases from J, with 13 bases between. The CDR3: CASSLTWLSSPLHF. DNA for the CDR3: TGTGCCAGCTCACTGACATGGTTGAGTTCACCCCTCCACTTT.

The CDR3 region has the DNA TGTGCCAGCAGTTTATCCGGGGAGAACACTGAAGCTTTCTTT. Translation gives CASSLSGENTEAFF. This chain uses TRBV27 with TRBJ1-1; no clear D. This CDR3 comprises 14 residues. Germline V gene sequence: CDR1 MNHEY, CDR2 SMNVEV (reference sequence). V was clipped by 0 bases and J by 1 base, with 6 bases between them.